These T cell receptor beta chains were read from a single sample in a study of T cell responses to AZD1222 COVID-19 vaccine. Assay: immunoSEQ multiplex PCR; the TCRdb copy retains only in-frame clones and omits some. The repertoire has around 150,000 clones, approximately 90% of them found once; the top ten carry under 1.5%. The sample was peripheral blood, taken 28 days after the second AZD1222 dose. The receptors derive from an adult who received the AZD1222 COVID-19 vaccine. The CDR3 runs from the conserved cysteine through the conserved F or W. The order of the fields is CDR3 length, J gene, clone size, D gene, V gene, CDR3 protein, CDR3 DNA. A D gene is named only where the DNA matches it firmly. Not every row has a clone size; where given, it reads once, few, many or a size class.

15 TRBJ1-2 . . TRBV11-1 CASSLGPGWNYGYTF TGTGCCAGCAGCTTGGGCCCCGGGTGGAACTATGGCTACACCTTC
14 TRBJ2-7 . . TRBV19 CASSPSVSSYEQYF TGTGCCAGTAGCCCGTCGGTTTCCTCCTACGAGCAGTACTTC
15 TRBJ2-2 once . TRBV5-1 CASSLDGTYTGELFF TGCGCCAGCAGCTTGGATGGGACGTACACCGGGGAGCTGTTTTTT
13 TRBJ2-2 . . TRBV9 CASSVDNTGELFF TGTGCCAGCAGCGTAGATAACACCGGGGAGCTGTTTTTT
18 TRBJ1-6 once TRBD1 TRBV5-1 CASRDGQGSTGYNSPLHF TGCGCCAGCAGGGATGGACAGGGTAGTACGGGCTATAATTCACCCCTCCACTTT
11 TRBJ2-6 . TRBD1 TRBV14 CASSPGQVLTF TGTGCCAGCAGCCCGGGACAGGTCCTGACTTTC
14 TRBJ2-5 . . TRBV14 CASSQDFLGETQYF TGTGCCAGCAGCCAAGATTTTTTGGGAGAGACCCAGTACTTC
16 TRBJ1-6 . . TRBV7-2 CASSLDRVVYNSPLHF TGTGCCAGCAGCTTAGACAGGGTAGTCTATAATTCACCCCTCCACTTT
16 TRBJ1-5 . . TRBV10-2 CASSEYGGRGNQPQHF TGCGCCAGCAGTGAGTATGGGGGAAGAGGCAATCAGCCCCAGCATTTT
14 TRBJ2-2 . . TRBV10-3 CAIRIGVNTGELFF TGTGCCATCAGGATAGGGGTGAACACCGGGGAGCTGTTTTTT
15 TRBJ2-5 . TRBD1 TRBV3-1/TRBV3-2 CASSRRTGGQETQYF TGTGCCAGCAGCCGTAGGACAGGGGGACAAGAGACCCAGTACTTC